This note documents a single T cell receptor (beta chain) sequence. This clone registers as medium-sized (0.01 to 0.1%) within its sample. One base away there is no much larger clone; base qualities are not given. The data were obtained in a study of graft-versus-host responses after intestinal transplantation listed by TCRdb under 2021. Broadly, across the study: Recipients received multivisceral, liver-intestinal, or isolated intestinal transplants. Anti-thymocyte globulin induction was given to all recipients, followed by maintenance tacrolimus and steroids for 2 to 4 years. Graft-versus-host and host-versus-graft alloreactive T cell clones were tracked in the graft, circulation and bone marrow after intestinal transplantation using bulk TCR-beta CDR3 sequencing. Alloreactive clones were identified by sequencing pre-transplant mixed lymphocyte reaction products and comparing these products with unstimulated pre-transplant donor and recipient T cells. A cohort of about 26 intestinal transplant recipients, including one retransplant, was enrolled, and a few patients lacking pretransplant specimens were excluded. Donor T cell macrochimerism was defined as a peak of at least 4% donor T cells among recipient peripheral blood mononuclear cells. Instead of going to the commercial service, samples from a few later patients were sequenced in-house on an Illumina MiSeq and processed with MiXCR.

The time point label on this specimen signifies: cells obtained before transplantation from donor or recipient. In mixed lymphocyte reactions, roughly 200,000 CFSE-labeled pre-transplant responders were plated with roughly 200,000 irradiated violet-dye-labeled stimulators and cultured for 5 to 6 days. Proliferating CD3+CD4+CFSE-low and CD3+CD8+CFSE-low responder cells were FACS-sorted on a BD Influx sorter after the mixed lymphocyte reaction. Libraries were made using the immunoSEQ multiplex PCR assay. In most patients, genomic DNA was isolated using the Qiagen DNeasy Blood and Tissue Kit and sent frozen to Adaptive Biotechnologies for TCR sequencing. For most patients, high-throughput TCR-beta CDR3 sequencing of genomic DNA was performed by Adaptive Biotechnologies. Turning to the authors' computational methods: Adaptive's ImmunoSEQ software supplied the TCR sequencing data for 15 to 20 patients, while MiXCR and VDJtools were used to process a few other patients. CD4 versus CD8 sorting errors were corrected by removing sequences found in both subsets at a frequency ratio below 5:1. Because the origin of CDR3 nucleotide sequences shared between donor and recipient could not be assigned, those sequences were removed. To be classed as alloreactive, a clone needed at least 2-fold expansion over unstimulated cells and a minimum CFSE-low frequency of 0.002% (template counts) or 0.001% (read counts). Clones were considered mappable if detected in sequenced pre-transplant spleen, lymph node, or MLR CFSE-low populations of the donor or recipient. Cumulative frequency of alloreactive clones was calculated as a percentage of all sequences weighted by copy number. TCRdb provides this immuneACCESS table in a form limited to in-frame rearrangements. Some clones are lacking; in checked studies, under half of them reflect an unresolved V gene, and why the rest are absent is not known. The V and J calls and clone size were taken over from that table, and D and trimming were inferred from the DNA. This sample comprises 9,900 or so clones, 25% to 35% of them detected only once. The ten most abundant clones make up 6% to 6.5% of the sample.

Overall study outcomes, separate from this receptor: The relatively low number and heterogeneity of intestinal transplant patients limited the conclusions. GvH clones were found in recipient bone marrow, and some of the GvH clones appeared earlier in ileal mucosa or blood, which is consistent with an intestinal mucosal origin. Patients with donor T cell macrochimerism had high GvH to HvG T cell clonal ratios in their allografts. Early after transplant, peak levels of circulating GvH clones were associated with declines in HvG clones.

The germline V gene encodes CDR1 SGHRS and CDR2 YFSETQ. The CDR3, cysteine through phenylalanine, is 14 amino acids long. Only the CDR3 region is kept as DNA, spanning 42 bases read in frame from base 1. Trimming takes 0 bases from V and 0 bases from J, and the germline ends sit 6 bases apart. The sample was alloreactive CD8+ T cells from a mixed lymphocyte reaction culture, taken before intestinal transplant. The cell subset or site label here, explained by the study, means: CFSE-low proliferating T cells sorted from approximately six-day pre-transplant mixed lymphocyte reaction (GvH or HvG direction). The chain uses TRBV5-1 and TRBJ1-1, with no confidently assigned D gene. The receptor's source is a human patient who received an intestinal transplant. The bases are TGCGCCAGCAGCTTGGGGTCGGTGAACACTGAAGCTTTCTTT. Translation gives CASSLGSVNTEAFF.